These 3 T cell receptor beta chains were sequenced from one sample in a study of early T cells in non-severe SARS-CoV-2 infection. TCRdb independently ran MiXCR on the 5' RACE reads; one entry per CDR3 protein. Altogether 90,000 or so distinct CDR3 sequences are present, 15% being singletons, with the ten largest covering 5.5% to 7%. The specimen was whole blood. The receptors shown here come from an adult who was a healthcare worker with PCR-confirmed SARS-CoV-2 infection or an uninfected control (not recorded which).

The J gene is TRBJ2-2, the V gene TRBV11-2; no reliable D call. The CDR3 length is 14 residues. CDR1 is SGHAT and CDR2 is FQNNGV in the germline V gene. V lost 3 bases and J lost 4, with 9 bases in between. For the CDR3, the DNA is TGTGCCAGCAGCTTTAAAGTCGGCACCGGGGAGCTGTTTTTT. Translating it yields CASSFKVGTGELFF.

As concerns this clonotype: The germline gene is not matched at one end of the junction; a read error may be the cause. The chain carries TRBV6-1 and TRBJ2-7; 10 bases match TRBD1. CDR1 and CDR2 (germline): MNHNS, SASEGT. CDR3 length equals 15 residues. The CDR3 region is CASSEETGGSHEQYF. The DNA for the CDR3 is TGTGCCAGCAGTGAGGAGACAGGGGGCTCCCACGAGCAGTACTTC.

This chain links TRBV28 with TRBJ2-5; D gene ambiguous. The germline V gene encodes CDR1 MDHEN and CDR2 SYDVKM. The V end was cut by 5 bases, the J end by 4 bases, with 2 bases between. The CDR3 is made up of 10 amino acids. CDR3 nucleotides: TGTGCCAGCAGTGCAGAGACCCAGTACTTC. Translation gives CASSAETQYF.